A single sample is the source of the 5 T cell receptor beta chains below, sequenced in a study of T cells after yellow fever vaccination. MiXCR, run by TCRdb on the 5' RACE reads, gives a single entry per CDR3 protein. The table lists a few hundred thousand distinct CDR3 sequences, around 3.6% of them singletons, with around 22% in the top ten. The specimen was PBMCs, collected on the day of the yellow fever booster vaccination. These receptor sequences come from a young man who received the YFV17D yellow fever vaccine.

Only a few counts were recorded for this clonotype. CDR3: CSVEYGAGVRETQYF. The CDR3 DNA sequence: TGCAGCGTTGAGTACGGAGCAGGGGTTAGAGAGACCCAGTACTTC. This chain links TRBV29-1 with TRBJ2-5; a weak D match, TRBD1 (6 bases). Germline V gene lookup returns CDR1 SQVTM and CDR2 ANQGSEA. V lost 3 bases and J lost 4, with 18 bases in between. The CDR3 runs to 15 residues.

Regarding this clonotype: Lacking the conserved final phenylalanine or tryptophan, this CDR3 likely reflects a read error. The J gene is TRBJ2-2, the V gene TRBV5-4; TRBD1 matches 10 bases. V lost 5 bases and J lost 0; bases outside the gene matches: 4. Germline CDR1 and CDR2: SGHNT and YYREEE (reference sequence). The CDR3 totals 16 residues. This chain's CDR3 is CASRDGQGANTGELFI. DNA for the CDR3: TGTGCCAGCAGGGACGGACAGGGGGCGAACACCGGGGAGCTGTTTATT.

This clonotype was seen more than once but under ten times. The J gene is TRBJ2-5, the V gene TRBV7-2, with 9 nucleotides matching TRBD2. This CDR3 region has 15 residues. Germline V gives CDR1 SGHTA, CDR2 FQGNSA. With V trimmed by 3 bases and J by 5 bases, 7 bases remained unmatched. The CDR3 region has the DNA TGTGCCAGCAGCTTGCAAGGGACTAGCTTGGAGACCCAGTACTTC. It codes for CASSLQGTSLETQYF.

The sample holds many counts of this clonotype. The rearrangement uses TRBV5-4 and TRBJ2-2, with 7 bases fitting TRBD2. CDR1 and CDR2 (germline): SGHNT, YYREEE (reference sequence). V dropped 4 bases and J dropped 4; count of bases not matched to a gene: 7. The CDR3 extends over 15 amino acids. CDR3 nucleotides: TGTGCCAGCAGCCCTCAGCGGGGCACCACCGGGGAGCTGTTTTTT. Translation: CASSPQRGTTGELFF.

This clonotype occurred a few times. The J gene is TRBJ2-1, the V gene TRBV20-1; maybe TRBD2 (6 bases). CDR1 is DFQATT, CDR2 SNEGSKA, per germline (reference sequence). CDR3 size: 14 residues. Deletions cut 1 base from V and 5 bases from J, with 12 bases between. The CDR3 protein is CSARVMSSDNEQFF. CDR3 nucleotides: TGCAGTGCTAGAGTCATGTCTAGCGACAATGAGCAGTTCTTC.